The following is a T cell receptor beta chain sequence with its context. Its antigen is as yet unknown. The CDR3 totals 13 residues. Trimming pared 5 bases from V and 5 bases from J, leaving 13 bases between. Germline V gene sequence: CDR1 SEHNR, CDR2 FQNEAQ (reference sequence). The sample originates from a study of chemoradiotherapy in HPV16-positive cancers. Study information: Functional T-cell assays on a couple of HPV16-positive patients' cells defined candidate HPV-specific clones and common TCR motifs.

The study's findings and limits: In HPV16-positive patients, HPV-responsive T-cell expansion tracked better recurrence-free survival. Candidate HPV-specific clones and E7-related TCR motifs grew in tumor during treatment.

Generated by immunoSEQ multiplex PCR, the TCRdb table keeps only in-frame clones and is missing some. The sample yields 7,300 or so clones, 70% to 85% seen once. Repeated repertoire sampling spanned the course of chemoradiotherapy. Specimen: blood, collected from a patient who underwent chemoradiotherapy. This chain joins TRBV7-9 and TRBJ2-7; perhaps TRBD2 as D (5 bases). The clonotype comes from a human donor with HPV-associated anogenital cancer. CDR3 bases: TGTGCCAGCAGCCCCCAACTAGGCCACGAGCAGTACTTC. It is translated as CASSPQLGHEQYF.